This T cell receptor (beta chain) was profiled in a study of breast tumors, draining lymph nodes, adjacent tissues (dated by TCRdb to between 2015 and 2016). Background for the entire study: Breast cancer patients provided tumor, adjacent nontumor tissue and axillary lymph nodes, and the study compared the TCR beta repertoires across these three sources. The study aimed to assess the relationships and possible T-cell exchange between tumor, surrounding tissue and draining lymph node repertoires in human breast cancer. Study-wide conclusions, independent of this receptor: Tumor T-cell repertoires showed less diversity than lymph node repertoires and more diversity than nontumor tissue repertoires, and tumor T-cell repertoires showed preferential V and J gene usage. Tumor and nontumor tissue repertoires were significantly more similar in luminal-like than in basal-like breast cancer. A scenario in which most tumor T cells derive from the lymph node and then expand within tumor tissue was judged to be consistent with the data. Rather than being directly demonstrated, the conclusion that tumor T cells originate in lymph nodes was presented as consistent with a hypothesis.

Sequencing relied on an Illumina HiSeq 2000. Multiplex PCR amplification was used to generate the TCR beta chain libraries. The amplified TCR beta chain products were analyzed by high-throughput sequencing. Through fastp at Q25 and MiXCR, TCRdb rebuilt clones from the public reads, retaining in-frame beta chains. Identical CDR3 protein sequences are pooled into one entry, listed with their most common genes and DNA. Here the sample has over 100,000 distinct CDR3 sequences; about 22% occur a single time. The biggest ten clones account for approximately 2.7% of the sample. Lymph node samples came from the axillary draining lymph nodes of breast cancer patients. Compared with germline, V lacks 5 bases and J lacks 0 bases; bases without a gene match: 12. CDR1 is given as SEHNR and CDR2 as FQNEAQ, both from the germline V gene (reference sequence). Its CDR3 holds 18 amino acids, cysteine through phenylalanine. The CDR3 DNA has 54 bases and is translated from base 1.

This clonotype was detected many times. The target of this receptor is not known. Base qualities are not at hand, and no much larger clone is one base apart. The sequenced material came from axillary lymph node tissue. The source of this sequence is a female donor with breast cancer. Some clones in this sample may be carry-over from other donors' samples. The chain couples TRBV7-9 to TRBJ2-2, with 7 middle bases fitting TRBD1. DNA sequence: TGTGCCAGCAGCCTCAGACAGGGTTTGGGCGCGAACACCGGGGAGCTGTTTTTT. It translates as CASSLRQGLGANTGELFF. With the rest looked up from the reference TRBV7-9 and TRBJ2-2 genes rather than sequenced, the full variable domain is DTGVSQNPRHKITKRGQNVTFRCDPISEHNRLYWYRQTLGQGPEFLTYFQNEAQLEKSRLLSDRFSAERPKGSFSTLEIQRTEQGDSAMYLCASSLRQGLGANTGELFFGEGSRLTVL.